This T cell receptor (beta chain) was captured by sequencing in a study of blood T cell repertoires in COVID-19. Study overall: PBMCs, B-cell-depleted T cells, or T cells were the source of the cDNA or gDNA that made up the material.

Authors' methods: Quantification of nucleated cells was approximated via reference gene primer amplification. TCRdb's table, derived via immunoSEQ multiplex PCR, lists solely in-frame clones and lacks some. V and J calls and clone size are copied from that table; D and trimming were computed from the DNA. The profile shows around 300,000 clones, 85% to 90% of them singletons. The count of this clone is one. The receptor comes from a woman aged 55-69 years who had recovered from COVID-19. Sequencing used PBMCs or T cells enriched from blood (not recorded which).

DNA of the CDR3: TGCAGCGTTAGGATGACAGGGGTGGGCACTGAAGCTTTCTTT. Protein sequence: CSVRMTGVGTEAFF. The chain combines TRBV29-1 with TRBJ1-1, with 8 positions matching TRBD1. Germline CDR1 is SQVTM and CDR2 is ANQGSEA. V shed 5 bases and J 4 bases; nucleotides not matched to a gene: 9. The CDR3 has 14 residues.